This T cell receptor beta chain was recovered during a study of cytomegalovirus exposure and HLA in healthy donors. The CDR3 is made up of 14 amino acids. Germline V CDR1 and CDR2: MNHEY, SMNVEV (reference sequence). This table comes from immunoSEQ multiplex PCR, and its TCRdb copy is limited to in-frame clones, with some not included. The sample consists of about 58,000 clones, around 90% of them appearing once. Source material: PBMCs. This TCR derives from a man between 18 and 29 years old in good health and CMV-seronegative. The chain uses TRBV27 and TRBJ1-4, with D possibly matching TRBD1 (6 bases). This CDR3 reads CHQGLHRAVEKLFF. CDR3 nucleotides: TGTCATCAAGGTCTACACAGGGCTGTAGAAAAACTGTTTTTT.